The rows below give T cell receptor beta chains drawn from one sample of a study of cytomegalovirus exposure and HLA in healthy donors. The protocol was immunoSEQ multiplex PCR, while the TCRdb copy is restricted to in-frame clones and leaves out a portion. The sample has more than 50,000 clones, approximately 71% seen once. The sequenced sample consisted of PBMCs. The origin of the receptors is a woman aged 40 to 50 in good health and CMV-seropositive. Both conserved end residues are part of each CDR3. D genes are given only for firm matches. Size is stated for part of the rows, as once, few or many counts, or as a class when the clone is expanded.

clone_size j_call d_call v_call cdr3_aa cdr3_nt
few TRBJ1-1 . TRBV6-5 CASSSGFEAFF TGTGCCAGCAGTTCGGGGTTTGAAGCTTTCTTT
. TRBJ2-7 . TRBV7-8 CASRMDSDYEQYF TGTGCCAGCAGAATGGACAGTGACTACGAGCAGTACTTC
. TRBJ1-4 TRBD1 TRBV11-3 CASSSGQGSEKLFF TGTGCCAGCAGCTCCGGACAGGGAAGCGAAAAACTGTTTTTT
. TRBJ2-3 . TRBV15 CATSRDQQTDTQYF TGTGCCACCAGCAGAGACCAACAAACAGATACGCAGTATTTT
. TRBJ2-3 . TRBV19 CASSSPAGASTDTQYF TGTGCCAGTAGTAGTCCCGCGGGGGCTAGCACAGATACGCAGTATTTT
few TRBJ1-1 TRBD1 TRBV25-1 CASSVPGQAEAFF TGTGCCAGCAGCGTTCCGGGACAGGCAGAAGCTTTCTTT
. TRBJ2-3 TRBD2 TRBV7-2 CASSLARGGRRTDTQYF TGTGCCAGCAGCTTAGCCCGGGGGGGCCGTAGGACAGATACGCAGTATTTT
. TRBJ1-6 TRBD1 TRBV28 CASTRDRGNSPLHF TGTGCCAGCACCCGGGACAGGGGTAATTCACCCCTCCACTTT
. TRBJ2-1 TRBD2 TRBV7-7 CASSKLPGTSGGNPYNEQFF TGTGCCAGCAGCAAACTACCCGGGACTAGCGGGGGCAACCCCTACAATGAGCAGTTCTTC
. TRBJ2-3 . TRBV25-1 CASSRQVKDTQYF TGTGCCAGCAGTCGACAGGTGAAAGATACGCAGTATTTT
. TRBJ2-7 . TRBV2 CASSPGTYEQYF TGTGCCAGCAGCCCCGGGACATACGAGCAGTACTTC
. TRBJ1-5 . TRBV18 CASSPPGGQPQHF TGTGCCAGCTCACCACCGGGGGGGCAGCCCCAGCATTTT
once TRBJ1-2 . TRBV5-1 CASSLSLGQGDYGYTF TGCGCCAGCAGCTTGAGTCTCGGGCAGGGCGACTATGGCTACACCTTC
once TRBJ1-6 TRBD1 TRBV4-1 CASSQGGTAYNSPLHF TGCGCCAGCAGCCAAGGCGGGACAGCCTATAATTCACCCCTCCACTTT
. TRBJ2-1 TRBD2 TRBV5-4 CASSSAGGGYNEQFF TGTGCCAGCAGCTCCGCCGGGGGGGGTTACAATGAGCAGTTCTTC
. TRBJ2-2 TRBD2 TRBV30 CAWDGTRDTGELFF TGTGCCTGGGACGGGACTAGGGACACCGGGGAGCTGTTTTTT
. TRBJ2-7 TRBD1 TRBV11-2 CASSLDRGEQYF TGTGCCAGCAGCTTGGACAGGGGCGAGCAGTACTTC
. TRBJ1-5 . TRBV27 CASSLEGFNQPQHF TGTGCCAGCAGTTTAGAGGGCTTCAATCAGCCCCAGCATTTT
once TRBJ1-4 . TRBV7-6 CASLGGNEKLFF TGTGCCAGCCTGGGAGGGAATGAAAAACTGTTTTTT
. TRBJ1-4 . TRBV18 CASSPRAGGATNEKLFF TGTGCCAGCTCACCACGGGCAGGCGGGGCAACTAATGAAAAACTGTTTTTT
. TRBJ1-2 . TRBV7-2 CASSQDLGHGYTF TGCGCCAGCAGCCAAGATTTGGGGCACGGCTACACCTTC
. TRBJ2-3 . TRBV27 CASSLAGTQYF TGTGCCAGCAGTTTAGCGGGTACGCAGTATTTT
few TRBJ1-4 . TRBV11-2 CASSLEGHKELFF TGTGCCAGCAGCTTAGAGGGCCACAAAGAACTGTTTTTT
. TRBJ1-2 . TRBV7-8 CASSPDSSYGYTF TGTGCCAGCAGCCCCGACAGCAGCTATGGCTACACCTTC
. TRBJ2-7 TRBD1 TRBV14 CASSLYSRQGEIGEQYF TGTGCCAGCAGCCTCTACTCCCGACAGGGGGAAATTGGCGAGCAGTACTTC
few TRBJ1-5 . TRBV7-2 CASSFDRLRQPQHF TGTGCCAGCAGCTTCGACAGGTTGCGTCAGCCCCAGCATTTT
few TRBJ2-3 . TRBV11-2 CASSFRQSTQYF TGTGCCAGCAGCTTCAGACAGTCTACGCAGTATTTT
. TRBJ1-2 . TRBV6-1 CASNPGEIGYTF TGTGCCAGCAATCCAGGGGAGATAGGCTACACCTTC
. TRBJ1-2 . TRBV30 CACKVAGYGYTF TGTGCCTGCAAGGTGGCGGGCTATGGCTACACCTTC
once TRBJ2-1 TRBD2 TRBV18 CASSPPTAGGFYNEQFF TGTGCCAGCTCACCACCGACAGCGGGGGGGTTTTACAATGAGCAGTTCTTC
. TRBJ1-6 TRBD1 TRBV9 CASSVGTGDKPLHF TGTGCCAGCAGCGTAGGGACAGGGGATAAACCCCTCCACTTT
. TRBJ2-1 . TRBV5-1 CASALLENNEQFF TGCGCCAGCGCGCTGCTGGAGAACAATGAGCAGTTCTTC
. TRBJ2-1 . TRBV11-3 CASSSAGTDLSSYNEQFF TGTGCCAGCAGCTCGGCCGGGACTGACCTAAGCTCCTACAATGAGCAGTTCTTC
. TRBJ1-4 . TRBV18 CASSPQGGEKLFF TGTGCCAGCTCACCCCAGGGTGGTGAAAAACTGTTTTTT
few TRBJ1-2 . TRBV6-5 CASSPEAGRGYTF TGTGCCAGCAGTCCCGAGGCAGGGCGGGGCTACACCTTC
. TRBJ1-1 TRBD1 TRBV6-5 CASSYLRAGGNTEAFF TGTGCCAGCAGTTACTTGCGGGCAGGGGGGAACACTGAAGCTTTCTTT
. TRBJ1-2 . TRBV7-9 CASSLGMGAANYGYTF TGTGCCAGCAGCTTAGGTATGGGCGCAGCTAACTATGGCTACACCTTC
. TRBJ2-7 . TRBV19 CASRRGEGSYEQYF TGTGCCAGTCGCAGGGGGGAAGGGTCCTACGAGCAGTACTTC
. TRBJ1-6 . TRBV19 CASRNTGPASPLHF TGTGCCAGTAGGAACACAGGGCCGGCGTCACCCCTCCACTTT
. TRBJ2-7 TRBD1 TRBV5-1 CASSSLSGTGVEQYF TGCGCCAGCAGCTCACTCTCCGGGACAGGGGTCGAGCAGTACTTC
. TRBJ2-3 . TRBV7-9 CASMGGYTDTQYF TGTGCCAGCATGGGGGGATACACAGATACGCAGTATTTT
few TRBJ1-2 . TRBV23-1 CASSQDLGHGYTF TGCGCCAGCAGCCAAGATTTGGGGCACGGCTACACCTTC
. TRBJ2-1 . TRBV11-2 CASSHRTPTYNEQFF TGTGCCAGCAGCCATAGGACTCCGACCTACAATGAGCAGTTCTTC
. TRBJ1-1 TRBD1 TRBV4-3 CASSQGQGSTGEAFF TGCGCCAGCAGCCAAGGACAGGGTTCGACAGGTGAAGCTTTCTTT
. TRBJ2-1 TRBD1 TRBV7-8 CASSLKGGQGYNEQFF TGTGCCAGCAGCTTAAAGGGGGGACAGGGGTACAATGAGCAGTTCTTC
. TRBJ1-2 TRBD1 TRBV6-5 CASSTGGQGAYGYTF TGTGCCAGCAGCACCGGTGGACAGGGAGCATATGGCTACACCTTC
. TRBJ1-5 . TRBV1 CTSSQGPRDRASGQPQHF TGCACCAGCAGCCAGGGTCCTCGTGACAGGGCCTCGGGTCAGCCCCAGCATTTT
few TRBJ1-3 TRBD1 TRBV5-1 CASKPTGESGNTIYF TGCGCCAGCAAACCGACAGGGGAATCGGGAAACACCATATATTTT
few TRBJ1-5 . TRBV7-3 CASSSGQNQPQHF TGTGCCAGCAGCTCAGGACAGAATCAGCCCCAGCATTTT